The present T cell receptor beta chain was sequenced within a study of T cell changes during pregnancy in multiple sclerosis. Germline-derived CDR1 and CDR2 are MDHEN and SYDVKM. With 4 bases clipped from V and 9 bases from J, the junction kept 12 bases outside the gene matches. The CDR3 sequence is 15 residues long. This table comes from immunoSEQ multiplex PCR, and its TCRdb copy is limited to in-frame clones, with some not included. The repertoire consists of approximately 58,000 clones, with around 93% occurring once and the leading ten covering 2.5% to 3.5%. This clone has just one count. The chain employs TRBV28 and TRBJ2-4; 7 bases agree with TRBD1. The sample consisted of peripheral blood, taken in the second trimester of pregnancy. The TCR originated in a female donor in good health, enrolled as a control in a pregnancy study. CDR3 loop: CASSYGQAITGIQYF. CDR3 nucleotide sequence: TGTGCCAGCAGTTACGGACAGGCGATAACGGGCATTCAGTACTTC.